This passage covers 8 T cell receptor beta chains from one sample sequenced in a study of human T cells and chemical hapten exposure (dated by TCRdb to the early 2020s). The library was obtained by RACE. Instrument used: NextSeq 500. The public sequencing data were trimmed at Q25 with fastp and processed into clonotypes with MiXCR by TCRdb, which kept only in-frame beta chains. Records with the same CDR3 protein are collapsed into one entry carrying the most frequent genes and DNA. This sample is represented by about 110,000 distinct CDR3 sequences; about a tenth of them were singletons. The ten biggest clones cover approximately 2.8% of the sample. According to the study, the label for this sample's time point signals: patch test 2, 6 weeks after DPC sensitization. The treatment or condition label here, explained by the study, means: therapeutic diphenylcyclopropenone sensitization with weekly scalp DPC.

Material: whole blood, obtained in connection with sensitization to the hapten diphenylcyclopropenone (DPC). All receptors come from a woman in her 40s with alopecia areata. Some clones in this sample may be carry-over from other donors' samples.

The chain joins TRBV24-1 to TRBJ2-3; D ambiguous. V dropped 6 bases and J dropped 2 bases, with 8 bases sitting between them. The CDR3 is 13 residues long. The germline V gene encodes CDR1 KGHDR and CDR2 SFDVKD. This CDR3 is CATSRDFTDTQYF. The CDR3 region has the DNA TGTGCCACCAGTAGGGATTTCACAGATACGCAGTATTTT.

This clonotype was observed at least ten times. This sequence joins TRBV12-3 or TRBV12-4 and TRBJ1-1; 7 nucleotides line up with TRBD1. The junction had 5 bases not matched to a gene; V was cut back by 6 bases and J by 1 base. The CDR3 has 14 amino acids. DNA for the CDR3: TGTGCCAGCAGAGCAAGACAGGGGAACACTGAAGCTTTCTTT. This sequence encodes CASRARQGNTEAFF.

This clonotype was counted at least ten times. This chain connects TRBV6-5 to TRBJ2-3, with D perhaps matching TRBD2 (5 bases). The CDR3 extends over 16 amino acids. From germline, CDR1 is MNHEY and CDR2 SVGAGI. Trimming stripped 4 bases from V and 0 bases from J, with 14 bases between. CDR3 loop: CASSSFSGASTDTQYF. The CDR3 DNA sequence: TGTGCCAGCAGTTCCTTCAGCGGTGCTAGCACAGATACGCAGTATTTT.

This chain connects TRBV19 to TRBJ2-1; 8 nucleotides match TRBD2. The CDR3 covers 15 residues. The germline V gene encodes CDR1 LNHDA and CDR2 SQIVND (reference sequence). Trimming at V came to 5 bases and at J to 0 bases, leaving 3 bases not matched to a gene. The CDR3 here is CASSRTSLSYNEQFF. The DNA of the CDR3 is TGTGCCAGTAGTCGGACTAGCCTCTCCTACAATGAGCAGTTCTTC.

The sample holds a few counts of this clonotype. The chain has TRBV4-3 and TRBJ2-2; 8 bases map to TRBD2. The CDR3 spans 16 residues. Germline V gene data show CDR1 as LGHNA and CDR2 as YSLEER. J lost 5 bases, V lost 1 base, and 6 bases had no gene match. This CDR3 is CASSQVRAGGTGELFF. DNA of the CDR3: TGCGCCAGCAGCCAAGTTCGGGCGGGGGGAACCGGGGAGCTGTTTTTT.

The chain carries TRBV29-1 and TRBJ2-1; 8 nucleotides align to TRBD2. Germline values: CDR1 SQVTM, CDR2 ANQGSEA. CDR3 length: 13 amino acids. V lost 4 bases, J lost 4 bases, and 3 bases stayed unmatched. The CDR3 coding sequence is TGCAGCGTTGGCGGCGGGAGGTACAATGAGCAGTTCTTC. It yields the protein CSVGGGRYNEQFF.

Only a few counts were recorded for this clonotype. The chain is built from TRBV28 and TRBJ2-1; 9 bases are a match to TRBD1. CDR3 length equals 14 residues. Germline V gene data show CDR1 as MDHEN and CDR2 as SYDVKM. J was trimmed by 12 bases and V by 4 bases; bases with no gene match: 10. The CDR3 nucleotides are TGTGCCAGCAGTTCCTCCCGGACAGGGGTAGGGCAGTTCTTC. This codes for CASSSSRTGVGQFF.

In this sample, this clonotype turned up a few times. CDR3 region: CSAIMNTEAFF. The CDR3 DNA sequence: TGCAGTGCTATAATGAACACTGAAGCTTTCTTT. The chain carries TRBV20-1 and TRBJ1-1, with no clear D. This CDR3 is 11 amino acids long. Germline CDR1 reads DFQATT; CDR2 reads SNEGSKA (reference sequence). Trimming cost V 4 bases and J 0 bases, with 3 bases left between them.